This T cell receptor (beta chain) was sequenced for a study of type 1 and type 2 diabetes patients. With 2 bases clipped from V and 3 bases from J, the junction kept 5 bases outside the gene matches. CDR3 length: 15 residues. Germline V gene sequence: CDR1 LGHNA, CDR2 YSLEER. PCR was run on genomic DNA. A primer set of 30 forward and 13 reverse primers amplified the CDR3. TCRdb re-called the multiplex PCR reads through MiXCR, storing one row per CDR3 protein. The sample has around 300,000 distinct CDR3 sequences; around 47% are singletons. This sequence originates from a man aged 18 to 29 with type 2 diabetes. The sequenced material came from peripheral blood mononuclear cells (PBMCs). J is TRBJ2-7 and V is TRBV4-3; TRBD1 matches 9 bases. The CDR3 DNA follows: TGCGCCAGCAGCCAATCTACGGGACAGGGCTACGAGCAGTACTTC. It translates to CASSQSTGQGYEQYF.